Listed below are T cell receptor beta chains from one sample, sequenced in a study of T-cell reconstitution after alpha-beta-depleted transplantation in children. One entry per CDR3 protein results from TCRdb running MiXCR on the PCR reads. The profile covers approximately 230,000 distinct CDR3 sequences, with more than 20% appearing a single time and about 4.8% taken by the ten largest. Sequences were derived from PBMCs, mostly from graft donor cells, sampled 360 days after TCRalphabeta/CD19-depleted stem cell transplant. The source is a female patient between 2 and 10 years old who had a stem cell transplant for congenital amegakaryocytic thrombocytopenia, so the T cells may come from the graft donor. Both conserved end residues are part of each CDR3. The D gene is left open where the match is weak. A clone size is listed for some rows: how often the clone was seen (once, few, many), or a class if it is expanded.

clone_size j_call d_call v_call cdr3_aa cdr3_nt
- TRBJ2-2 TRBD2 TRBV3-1 CASRTGTSGTGELFF TGTGCCAGCAGAACCGGGACTAGTGGAACCGGGGAGCTGTTTTTT
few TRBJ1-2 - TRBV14 CASSRQRNYGYTF TGTGCCAGCAGCCGGCAAAGAAACTATGGCTACACCTTC
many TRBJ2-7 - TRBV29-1 CSVEPLDSRESYEQYF TGCAGCGTTGAACCGCTGGACAGCAGAGAGTCCTACGAGCAGTACTTC
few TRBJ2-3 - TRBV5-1 CASSWVGAADTQYF TGCGCCAGCAGCTGGGTGGGGGCGGCAGATACGCAGTATTTT
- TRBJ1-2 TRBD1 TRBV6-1 CATTLIGQGVNYGYTF TGTGCCACAACCTTGATTGGACAGGGGGTTAACTATGGCTACACCTTC
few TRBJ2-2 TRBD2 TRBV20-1 CSAASGRSGELFF TGCAGTGCCGCTAGCGGGAGAAGCGGGGAGCTGTTTTTT
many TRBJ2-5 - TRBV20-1 CSARDNTRETQYF TGCAGTGCTAGAGATAACACTAGAGAGACCCAGTACTTC
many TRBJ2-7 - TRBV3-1 CASSQGGEQYF TGTGCCAGCAGCCAGGGGGGCGAGCAGTACTTC
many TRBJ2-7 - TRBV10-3 CAISDLDEQYF TGTGCCATCAGTGATCTCGACGAGCAGTACTTC
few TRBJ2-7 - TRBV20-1 CSATDRVSQYF TGCAGTGCTACAGATAGGGTATCTCAGTACTTC
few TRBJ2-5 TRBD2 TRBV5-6 CASSFYSGGETQYF TGTGCCAGCAGCTTTTACAGCGGGGGAGAGACCCAGTACTTC
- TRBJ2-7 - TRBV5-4 CASSFGGRGTYEQYF TGTGCCAGCAGCTTCGGGGGCCGGGGAACCTACGAGCAGTACTTC
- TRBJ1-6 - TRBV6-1 CASTNRENSPLHF TGTGCCAGCACAAACAGGGAGAATTCACCCCTCCACTTT
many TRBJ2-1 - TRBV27 CASSPDLSSYNEQFF TGTGCCAGCAGTCCAGACCTGAGCTCCTACAATGAGCAGTTCTTC
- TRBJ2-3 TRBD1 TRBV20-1 CSASSFGTGLTDTQYF TGCAGTGCTAGCAGCTTCGGGACAGGCCTCACAGATACGCAGTATTTT
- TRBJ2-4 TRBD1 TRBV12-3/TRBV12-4 CASSYGTGKNIQYF TGTGCCAGCAGTTATGGGACAGGGAAAAACATTCAGTACTTC
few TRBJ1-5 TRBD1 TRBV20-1 CSARGQGGKNQPQHF TGCAGTGCTAGAGGGCAGGGGGGAAAAAATCAGCCCCAGCATTTT
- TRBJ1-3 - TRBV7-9 CASSSPGNTIYF TGTGCCAGCAGCTCTCCAGGAAACACCATATATTTT
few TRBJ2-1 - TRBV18 CASSPPGHLSNEQFF TGTGCCAGCTCACCCCCGGGACACCTTAGTAATGAGCAGTTCTTC
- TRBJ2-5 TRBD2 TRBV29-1 CSVEVVAGYQETQYF TGCAGCGTTGAAGTGGTAGCGGGCTATCAAGAGACCCAGTACTTC
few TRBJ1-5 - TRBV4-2 CASSQERRQPQHF TGTGCCAGCAGCCAAGAACGGCGTCAGCCCCAGCATTTT
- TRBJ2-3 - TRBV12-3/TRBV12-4 CASTSTSDTQYF TGTGCCAGCACTTCAACTTCGGATACGCAGTATTTT
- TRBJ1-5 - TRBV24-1 CATSPSVLKTRGPQHF TGTGCCACCAGTCCCTCGGTCCTAAAAACCAGGGGGCCCCAGCATTTT
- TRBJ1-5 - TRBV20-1 CSAIQFGGNQPQHF TGCAGTGCAATCCAATTCGGTGGCAATCAGCCCCAGCATTTT
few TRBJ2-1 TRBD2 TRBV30 CAWSRLGLAGYNEQFF TGTGCCTGGAGCCGATTAGGACTAGCGGGGTACAATGAGCAGTTCTTC
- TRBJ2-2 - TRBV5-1 CASSSGEAGELFF TGCGCCAGCAGCTCAGGGGAGGCCGGGGAGCTGTTTTTT
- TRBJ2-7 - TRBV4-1 CASSPLNREGEQYF TGCGCCAGCAGCCCACTGAACAGGGAGGGCGAGCAGTACTTC
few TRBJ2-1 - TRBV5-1 CASSKANEQFF TGCGCCAGCAGCAAGGCCAATGAGCAGTTCTTC
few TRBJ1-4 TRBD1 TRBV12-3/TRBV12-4 CASSGLGDSHFEKLFF TGTGCCAGCAGTGGGTTGGGGGACAGCCATTTTGAAAAACTGTTTTTT
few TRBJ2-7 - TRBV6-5 CASSYGPNYEQYF TGTGCCAGCAGTTACGGACCAAACTACGAGCAGTACTTC
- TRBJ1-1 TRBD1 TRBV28 CASSSTGTGGTEAFF TGTGCCAGCAGTTCTACAGGGACAGGGGGAACTGAAGCTTTCTTT
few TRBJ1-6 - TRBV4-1 CASSQHASTGSSPLHF TGCGCCAGCAGCCAACACGCATCCACAGGGAGTTCACCCCTCCACTTT
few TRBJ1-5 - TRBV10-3 CAISESYVLPQHF TGTGCCATCAGTGAGTCGTACGTTCTGCCCCAGCATTTT
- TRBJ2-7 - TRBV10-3 CAISEDRHTPQYF TGTGCCATCAGTGAGGACAGGCACACTCCGCAGTACTTC
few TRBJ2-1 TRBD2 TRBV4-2 CASSQSSTGAGGTYNEQFF TGTGCCAGCAGCCAAAGCAGCACTGGAGCGGGAGGGACCTACAATGAGCAGTTCTTC
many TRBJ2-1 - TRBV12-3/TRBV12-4 CASSHPGTPLGEQFF TGTGCCAGCAGTCACCCCGGGACTCCCTTGGGGGAGCAGTTCTTC
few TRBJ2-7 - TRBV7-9 CASSLAAVLGDEQYF TGTGCCAGCAGCTTAGCGGCGGTCTTGGGGGACGAGCAGTACTTC
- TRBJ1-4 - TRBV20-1 CSARDSPGGEKLFF TGCAGTGCTAGAGATAGCCCCGGGGGAGAAAAACTGTTTTTT
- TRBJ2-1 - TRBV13 CASSSLFGSNEQFF TGTGCCAGCAGCTCCCTTTTCGGTTCCAATGAGCAGTTCTTC
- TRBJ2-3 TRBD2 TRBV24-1 CATSDPLAGVSDTQYF TGTGCCACCAGTGATCCTCTAGCGGGAGTATCAGATACGCAGTATTTT
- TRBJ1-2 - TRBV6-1 CASSIEHRGSNYGYTF TGTGCCAGCAGTATAGAACACCGCGGGTCTAACTATGGCTACACCTTC
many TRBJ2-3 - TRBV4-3 CASSQGYSYFDTQYF TGCGCCAGCAGCCAAGGCTACAGTTATTTCGATACGCAGTATTTT
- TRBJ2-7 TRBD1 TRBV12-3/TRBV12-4 CASRSGTGLPDEQYF TGTGCCAGCAGGTCCGGGACAGGCCTCCCTGACGAGCAGTACTTC
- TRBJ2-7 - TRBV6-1 CASSVGLPEQYF TGTGCCAGCAGCGTGGGGCTACCCGAGCAGTACTTC